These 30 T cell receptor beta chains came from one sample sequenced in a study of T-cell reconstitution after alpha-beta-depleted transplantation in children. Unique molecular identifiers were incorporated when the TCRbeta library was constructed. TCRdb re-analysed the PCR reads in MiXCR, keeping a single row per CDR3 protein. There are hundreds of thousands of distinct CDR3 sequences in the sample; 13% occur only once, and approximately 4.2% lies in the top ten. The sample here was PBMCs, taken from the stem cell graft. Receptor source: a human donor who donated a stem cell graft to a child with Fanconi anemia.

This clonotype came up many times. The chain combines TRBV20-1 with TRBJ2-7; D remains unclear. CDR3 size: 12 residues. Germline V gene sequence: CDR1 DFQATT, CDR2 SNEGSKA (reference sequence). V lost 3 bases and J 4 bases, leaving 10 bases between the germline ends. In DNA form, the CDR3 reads TGCAGTGCTAGTAAGTCGGCGTACGAGCAGTACTTC. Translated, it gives CSASKSAYEQYF.

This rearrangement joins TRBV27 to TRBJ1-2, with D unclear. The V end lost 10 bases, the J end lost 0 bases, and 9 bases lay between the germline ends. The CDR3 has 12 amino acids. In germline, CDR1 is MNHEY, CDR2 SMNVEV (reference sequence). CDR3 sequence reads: CATLDANYGYTF. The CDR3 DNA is TGTGCCACCCTAGACGCTAACTATGGCTACACCTTC.

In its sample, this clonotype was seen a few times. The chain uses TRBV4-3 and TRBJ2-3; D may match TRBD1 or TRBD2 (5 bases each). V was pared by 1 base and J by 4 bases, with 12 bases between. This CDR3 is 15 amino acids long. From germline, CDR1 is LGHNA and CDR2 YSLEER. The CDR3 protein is CASSQGQGEADTQYF. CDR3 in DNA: TGCGCCAGCAGCCAAGGTCAGGGAGAGGCAGATACGCAGTATTTT.

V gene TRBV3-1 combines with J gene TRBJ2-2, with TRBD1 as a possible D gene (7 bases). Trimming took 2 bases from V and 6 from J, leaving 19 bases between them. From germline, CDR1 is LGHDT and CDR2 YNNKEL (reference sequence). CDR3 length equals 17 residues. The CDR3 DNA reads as TGTGCCAGCAGCCAACCACAGGGGACTGTAACGGCCGGGGAGCTGTTTTTT. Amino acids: CASSQPQGTVTAGELFF.

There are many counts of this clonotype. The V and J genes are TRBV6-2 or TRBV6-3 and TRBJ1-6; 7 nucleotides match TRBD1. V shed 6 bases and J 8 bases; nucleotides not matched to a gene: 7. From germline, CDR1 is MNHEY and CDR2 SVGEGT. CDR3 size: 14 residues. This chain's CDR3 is CASSTGQVDSPLHF. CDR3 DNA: TGTGCCAGCAGCACCGGACAGGTCGATTCACCCCTCCACTTT.

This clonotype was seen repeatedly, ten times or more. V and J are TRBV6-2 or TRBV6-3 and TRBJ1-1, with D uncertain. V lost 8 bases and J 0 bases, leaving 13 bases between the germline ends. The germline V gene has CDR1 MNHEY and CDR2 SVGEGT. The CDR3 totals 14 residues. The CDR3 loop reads CASETGMMNTEAFF. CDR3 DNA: TGTGCCAGCGAAACGGGGATGATGAACACTGAAGCTTTCTTT.

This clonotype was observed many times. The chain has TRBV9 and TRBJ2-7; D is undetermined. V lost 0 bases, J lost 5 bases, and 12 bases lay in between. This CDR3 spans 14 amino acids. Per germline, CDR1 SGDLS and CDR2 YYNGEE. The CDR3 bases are TGTGCCAGCAGCGTAGCTGATTTTGGGAACGAGCAGTACTTC. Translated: CASSVADFGNEQYF.

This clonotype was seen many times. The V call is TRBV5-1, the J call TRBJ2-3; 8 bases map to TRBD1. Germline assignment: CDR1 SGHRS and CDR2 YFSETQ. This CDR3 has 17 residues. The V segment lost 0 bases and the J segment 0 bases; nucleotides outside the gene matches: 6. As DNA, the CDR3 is TGCGCCAGCAGCTTGGGCATGACAGGGGCTAGCACAGATACGCAGTATTTT. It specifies CASSLGMTGASTDTQYF.

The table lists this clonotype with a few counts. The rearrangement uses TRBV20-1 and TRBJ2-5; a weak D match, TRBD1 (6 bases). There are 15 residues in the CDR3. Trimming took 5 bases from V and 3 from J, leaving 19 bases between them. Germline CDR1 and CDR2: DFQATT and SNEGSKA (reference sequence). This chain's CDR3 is CSASNIRTVEETQYF. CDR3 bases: TGCAGTGCTTCTAATATCCGGACAGTCGAAGAGACCCAGTACTTC.

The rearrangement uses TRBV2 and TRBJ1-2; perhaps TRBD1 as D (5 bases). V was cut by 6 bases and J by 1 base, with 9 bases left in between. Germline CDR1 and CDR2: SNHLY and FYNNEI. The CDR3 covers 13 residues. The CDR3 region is CASSRQLNYGYTF. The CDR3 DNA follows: TGTGCCAGCAGCAGACAGCTTAACTATGGCTACACCTTC.

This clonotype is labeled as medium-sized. The chain's CDR3 is CSAGGKGNQPQHF. Here the CDR3 DNA reads TGCAGTGCTGGCGGCAAAGGCAATCAGCCCCAGCATTTT. The genes are TRBV20-1 and TRBJ1-5; unclear D gene. CDR3 size: 13 residues. V lost 5 bases to trimming and J lost 2 bases, with 10 bases between them. Germline V CDR1 and CDR2: DFQATT, SNEGSKA (reference sequence).

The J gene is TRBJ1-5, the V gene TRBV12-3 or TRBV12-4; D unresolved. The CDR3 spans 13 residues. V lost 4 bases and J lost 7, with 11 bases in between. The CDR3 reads CASSSDLRQPQHF. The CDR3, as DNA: TGTGCCAGCAGTTCCGACCTGAGGCAGCCCCAGCATTTT.

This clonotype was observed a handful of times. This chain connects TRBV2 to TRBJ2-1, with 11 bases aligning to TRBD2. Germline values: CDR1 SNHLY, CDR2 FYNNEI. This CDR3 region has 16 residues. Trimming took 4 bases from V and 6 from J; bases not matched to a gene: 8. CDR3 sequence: CASSGPRLAGINEQFF. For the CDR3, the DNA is TGTGCCAGCAGTGGCCCTCGACTAGCGGGGATCAATGAGCAGTTCTTC.

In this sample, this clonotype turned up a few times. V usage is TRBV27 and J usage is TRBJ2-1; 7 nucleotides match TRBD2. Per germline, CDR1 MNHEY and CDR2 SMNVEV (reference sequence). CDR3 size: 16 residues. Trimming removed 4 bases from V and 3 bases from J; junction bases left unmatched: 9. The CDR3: CASSYQRGPVYNEQFF. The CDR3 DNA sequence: TGTGCCAGCAGTTACCAGCGGGGCCCCGTCTACAATGAGCAGTTCTTC.

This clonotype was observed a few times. The chain's CDR3 is CSASDRGRTDTQYF. CDR3 nucleotides: TGCAGTGCTAGTGATAGGGGCCGCACAGATACGCAGTATTTT. V gene TRBV20-1 combines with J gene TRBJ2-3; D possibly corresponds to TRBD1 (5 bases). In germline, CDR1 is DFQATT, CDR2 SNEGSKA (reference sequence). The V and J ends lost 3 bases and 1 base respectively, with 11 bases between them. The CDR3 is 14 residues long.

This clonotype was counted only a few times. The CDR3, as DNA: TGCGCCAGCAGAGGAGCCTTCCCCTACGAGCAGTACTTC. Protein product: CASRGAFPYEQYF. The V gene is TRBV10-2, the J gene TRBJ2-7, with D uncertain. From germline, CDR1 is WSHSY and CDR2 SAAADI. The CDR3 is 13 residues long. V was trimmed by 6 bases and J by 2 bases, leaving 11 bases between them.

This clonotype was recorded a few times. DNA for the CDR3: TGTGCCAGCCAAAAACAGGGAAATTTGGGTGAGCAGTTCTTC. Translation: CASQKQGNLGEQFF. The genes are TRBV6-2 or TRBV6-3 and TRBJ2-1, with a possible D match to TRBD1 (6 bases). Trimming took 8 bases from V and 9 from J, leaving 20 bases between them. The CDR3 is 14 residues long. Germline V CDR1 and CDR2: MNHEY, SVGEGT.

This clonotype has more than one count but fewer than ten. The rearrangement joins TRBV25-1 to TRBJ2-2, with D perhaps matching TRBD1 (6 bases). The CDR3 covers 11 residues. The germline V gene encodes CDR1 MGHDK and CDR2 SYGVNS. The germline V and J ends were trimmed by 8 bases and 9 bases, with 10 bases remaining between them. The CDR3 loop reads CASQGLWELFF. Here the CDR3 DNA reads TGTGCCAGCCAGGGGCTGTGGGAGCTGTTTTTT.

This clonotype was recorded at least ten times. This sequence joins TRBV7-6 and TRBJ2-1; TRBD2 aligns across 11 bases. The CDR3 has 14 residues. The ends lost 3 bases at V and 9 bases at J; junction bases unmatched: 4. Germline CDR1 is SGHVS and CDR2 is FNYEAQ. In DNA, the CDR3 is TGTGCCAGCAGCTTTAGCGGGGGGGACGGTGAGCAGTTCTTC. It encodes CASSFSGGDGEQFF.

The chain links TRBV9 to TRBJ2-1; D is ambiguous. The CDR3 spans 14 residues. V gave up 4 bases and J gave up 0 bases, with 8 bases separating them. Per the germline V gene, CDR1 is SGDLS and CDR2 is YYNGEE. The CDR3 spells CASSSMSSYNEQFF. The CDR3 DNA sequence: TGTGCCAGCAGCTCAATGAGCTCCTACAATGAGCAGTTCTTC.

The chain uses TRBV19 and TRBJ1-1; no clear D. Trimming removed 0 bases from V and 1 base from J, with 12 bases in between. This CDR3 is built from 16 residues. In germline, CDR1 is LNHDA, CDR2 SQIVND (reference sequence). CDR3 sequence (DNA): TGTGCCAGTAGTATAGAGGGTCTCCGAAGGAACACTGAAGCTTTCTTT. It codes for CASSIEGLRRNTEAFF.

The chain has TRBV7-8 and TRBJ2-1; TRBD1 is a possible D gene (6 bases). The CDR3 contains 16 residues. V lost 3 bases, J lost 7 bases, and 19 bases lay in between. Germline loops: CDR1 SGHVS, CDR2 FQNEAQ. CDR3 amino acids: CASSLLGAISGNEQFF. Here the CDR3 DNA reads TGTGCCAGCAGCTTGCTGGGGGCTATATCGGGGAATGAGCAGTTCTTC.

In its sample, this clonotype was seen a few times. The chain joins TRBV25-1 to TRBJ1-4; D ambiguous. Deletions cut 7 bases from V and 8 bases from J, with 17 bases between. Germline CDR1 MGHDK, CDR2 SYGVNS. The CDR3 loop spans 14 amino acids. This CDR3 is CASTPKGPGEKLFF. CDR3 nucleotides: TGTGCCAGCACCCCGAAAGGACCTGGAGAAAAACTGTTTTTT.

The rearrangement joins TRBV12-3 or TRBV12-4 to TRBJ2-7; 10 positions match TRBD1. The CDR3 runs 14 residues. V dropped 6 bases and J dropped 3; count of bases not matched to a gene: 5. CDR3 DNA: TGTGCCAGCAGCAAGGGACAGGGGAACTACGAGCAGTACTTC. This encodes CASSKGQGNYEQYF.

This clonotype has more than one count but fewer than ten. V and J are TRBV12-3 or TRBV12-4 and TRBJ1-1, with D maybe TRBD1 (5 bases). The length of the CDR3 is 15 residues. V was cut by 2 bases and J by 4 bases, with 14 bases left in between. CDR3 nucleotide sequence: TGTGCCAGCAGTTTAAAGGTCGGAAGGGGCACTGAAGCTTTCTTT. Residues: CASSLKVGRGTEAFF.

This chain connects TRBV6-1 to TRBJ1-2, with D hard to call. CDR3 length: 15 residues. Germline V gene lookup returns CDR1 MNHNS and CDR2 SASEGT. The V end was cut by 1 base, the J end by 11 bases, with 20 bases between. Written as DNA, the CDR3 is TGTGCCAGCAGTGAAGGAAGGTTGGGCAGCCAGGAGTACACCTTC. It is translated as CASSEGRLGSQEYTF.

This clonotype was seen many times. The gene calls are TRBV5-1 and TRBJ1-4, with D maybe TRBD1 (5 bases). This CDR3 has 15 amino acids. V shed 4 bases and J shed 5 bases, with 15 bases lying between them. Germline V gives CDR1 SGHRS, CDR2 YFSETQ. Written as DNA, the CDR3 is TGCGCCAGCAGCCCCTCCCAGGGACCAAATGAAAAACTGTTTTTT. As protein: CASSPSQGPNEKLFF.

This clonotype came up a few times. CDR3 in amino acids: CASSPVVQGRGYEQYF. The CDR3, as DNA: TGTGCCAGCAGCCCAGTCGTCCAGGGGAGAGGTTACGAGCAGTACTTC. The rearrangement joins TRBV7-6 to TRBJ2-7; D is possibly TRBD1 (6 bases). V lost 5 bases and J 4 bases, leaving 21 bases between the germline ends. Germline loops: CDR1 SGHVS, CDR2 FNYEAQ. CDR3 length equals 16 residues. The variable domain in full, completed from reference TRBV7-6 and TRBJ2-7, reads GAGVSQSPRYKVTKRGQDVALRCDPISGHVSLYWYRQALGQGPEFLTYFNYEAQQDKSGLPNDRFSAERPEGSISTLTIQRTEQRDSAMYRCASSPVVQGRGYEQYFGPGTRLTVT.

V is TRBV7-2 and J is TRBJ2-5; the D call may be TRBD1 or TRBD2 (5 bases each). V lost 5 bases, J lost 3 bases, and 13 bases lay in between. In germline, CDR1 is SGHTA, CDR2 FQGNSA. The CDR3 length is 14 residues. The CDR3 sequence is CASSTGTNKETQYF. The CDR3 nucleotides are TGTGCCAGCAGCACCGGGACGAACAAAGAGACCCAGTACTTC.

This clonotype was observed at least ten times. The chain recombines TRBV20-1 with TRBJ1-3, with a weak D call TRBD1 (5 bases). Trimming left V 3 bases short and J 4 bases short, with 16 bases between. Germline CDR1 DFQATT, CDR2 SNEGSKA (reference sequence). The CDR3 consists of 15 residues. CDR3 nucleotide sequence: TGCAGTGCTAGGGAGGGACGCGTTTCGGGAAACACCATATATTTT. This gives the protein CSAREGRVSGNTIYF.